This record concerns one T cell receptor beta chain sequence. No antigen is known for it. Repertoires were generated with immunoSEQ multiplex PCR, while TCRdb's copy carries only in-frame clones and drops some. The sample holds roughly 70,000 clones, 70% to 75% seen once. This sample is part of a study of PD-1 blockade in classical Hodgkin lymphoma. The CDR3 contains 17 residues. The V end lost 5 bases, the J end lost 0 bases, and 20 bases lay between the germline ends. The germline V gene has CDR1 SGHTA and CDR2 FQGNSA. Exposure to brentuximab vedotin varied, and each patient had relapsed following autologous stem cell transplantation. Broader study findings: The study reported lower baseline TCR diversity in newly diagnosed patients than in healthy donors. The authors excluded patients who started nivolumab under 1 year after ASCT.

The sample in question was peripheral blood mononuclear cells (PBMCs), obtained before the second cycle of nivolumab. This clonotype originated in a human donor with classical Hodgkin lymphoma. The chain combines TRBV7-2 with TRBJ2-7; possibly TRBD2 for D (6 bases). In DNA, the CDR3 is TGTGCCAGCAGCCTAACCCCAGCGGGCACCTACTCCTACGAGCAGTACTTC. Translated: CASSLTPAGTYSYEQYF. Based on the CDR3 plus reference TRBV7-2 and TRBJ2-7, the full variable domain is GAGVSQSPSNKVTEKGKDVELRCDPISGHTALYWYRQSLGQGLEFLIYFQGNSAPDKSGLPSDRFSAERTGGSVSTLTIQRTQQEDSAVYLCASSLTPAGTYSYEQYFGPGTRLTVT.